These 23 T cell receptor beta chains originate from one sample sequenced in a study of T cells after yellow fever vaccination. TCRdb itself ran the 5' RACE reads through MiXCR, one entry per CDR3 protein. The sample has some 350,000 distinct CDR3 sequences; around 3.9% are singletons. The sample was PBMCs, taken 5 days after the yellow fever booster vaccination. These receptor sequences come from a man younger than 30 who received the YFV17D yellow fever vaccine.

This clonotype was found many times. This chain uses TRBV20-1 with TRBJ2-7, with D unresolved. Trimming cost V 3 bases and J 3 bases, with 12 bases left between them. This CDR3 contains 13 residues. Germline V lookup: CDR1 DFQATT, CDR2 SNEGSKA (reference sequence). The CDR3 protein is CSASRPLDYEQYF. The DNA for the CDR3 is TGCAGTGCTAGTCGGCCCTTAGACTACGAGCAGTACTTC.

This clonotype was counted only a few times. CDR3 sequence: CSAREMGGYEQYF. The CDR3 DNA is TGCAGTGCTAGAGAAATGGGGGGTTACGAGCAGTACTTC. The chain has TRBV20-1 and TRBJ2-7; D possibly corresponds to TRBD2 (6 bases). Per germline, CDR1 DFQATT and CDR2 SNEGSKA (reference sequence). The CDR3 sequence is 13 residues long. V lost 0 bases to trimming and J lost 4 bases, with 10 bases between them.

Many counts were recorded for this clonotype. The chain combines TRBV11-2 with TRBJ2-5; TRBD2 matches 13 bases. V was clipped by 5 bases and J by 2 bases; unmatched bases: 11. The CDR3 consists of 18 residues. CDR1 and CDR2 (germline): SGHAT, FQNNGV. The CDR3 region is CASSPALAGGSRQETQYF. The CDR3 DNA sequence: TGTGCCAGCAGCCCCGCACTAGCGGGGGGGTCGCGGCAAGAGACCCAGTACTTC. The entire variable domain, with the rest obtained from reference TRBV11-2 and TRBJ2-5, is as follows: EAGVAQSPRYKIIEKRQSVAFWCNPISGHATLYWYQQILGQGPKLLIQFQNNGVVDDSQLPKDRFSAERLKGVDSTLKIQPAKLEDSAVYLCASSPALAGGSRQETQYFGPGTRLLVL.

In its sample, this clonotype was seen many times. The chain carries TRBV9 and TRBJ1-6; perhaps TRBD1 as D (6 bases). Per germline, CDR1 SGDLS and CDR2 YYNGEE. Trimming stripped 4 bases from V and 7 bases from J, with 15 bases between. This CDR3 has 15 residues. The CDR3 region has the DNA TGTGCCAGCAGCCCAGGGGTCCCGAGGAATTCACCCCTCCACTTT. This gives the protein CASSPGVPRNSPLHF.

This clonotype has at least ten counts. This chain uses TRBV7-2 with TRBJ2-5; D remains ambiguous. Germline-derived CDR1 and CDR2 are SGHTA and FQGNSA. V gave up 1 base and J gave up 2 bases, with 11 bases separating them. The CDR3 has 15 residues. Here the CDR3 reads CASSLGHDEQETQYF. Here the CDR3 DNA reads TGTGCCAGCAGCTTAGGACACGATGAACAAGAGACCCAGTACTTC.

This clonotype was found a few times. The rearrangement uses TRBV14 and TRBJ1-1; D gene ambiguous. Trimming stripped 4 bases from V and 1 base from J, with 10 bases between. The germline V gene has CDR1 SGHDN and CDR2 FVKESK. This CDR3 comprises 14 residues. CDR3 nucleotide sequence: TGTGCCAGCAGCCGGGCGGGAGCGAACACTGAAGCTTTCTTT. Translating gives CASSRAGANTEAFF.

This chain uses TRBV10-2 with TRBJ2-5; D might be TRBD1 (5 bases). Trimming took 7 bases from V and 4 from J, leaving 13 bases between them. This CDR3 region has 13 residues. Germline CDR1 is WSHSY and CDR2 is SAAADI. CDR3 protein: CASNTGTPETQYF. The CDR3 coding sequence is TGCGCCAGCAATACAGGAACCCCAGAGACCCAGTACTTC.

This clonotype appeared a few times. The DNA of the CDR3 is TGTGCCAGCAGCCAAGCGCGGGGGGCCAGTGGCTACACCTTC. Its translation: CASSQARGASGYTF. This chain connects TRBV3-1 to TRBJ1-2; weak D call: TRBD1 (6 bases). Trimming stripped 1 base from V and 7 bases from J, with 13 bases between. The CDR3 runs 14 residues. In germline, CDR1 is LGHDT, CDR2 YNNKEL (reference sequence).

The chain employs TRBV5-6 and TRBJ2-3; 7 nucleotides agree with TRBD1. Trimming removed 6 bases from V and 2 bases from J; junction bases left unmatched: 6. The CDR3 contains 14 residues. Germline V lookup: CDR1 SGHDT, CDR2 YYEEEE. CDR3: CASTLGQITDTQYF. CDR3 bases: TGTGCCAGCACATTGGGACAGATCACAGATACGCAGTATTTT.

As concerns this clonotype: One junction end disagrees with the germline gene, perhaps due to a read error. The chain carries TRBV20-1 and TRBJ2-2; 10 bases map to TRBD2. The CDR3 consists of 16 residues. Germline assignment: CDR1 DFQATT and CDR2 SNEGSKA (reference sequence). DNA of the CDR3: TGCAGTGCTGGAGAAACTAGCGGGGTTTACACCGGGGAGCTGTTTTTT. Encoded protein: CSAGETSGVYTGELFF.

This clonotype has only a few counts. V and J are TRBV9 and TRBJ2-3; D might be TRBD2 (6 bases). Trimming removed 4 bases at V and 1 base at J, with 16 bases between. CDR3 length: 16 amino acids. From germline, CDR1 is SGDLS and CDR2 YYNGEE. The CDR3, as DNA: TGTGCCAGCAGCCTAGCGACAGTCAGGCGCACAGATACGCAGTATTTT. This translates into CASSLATVRRTDTQYF.

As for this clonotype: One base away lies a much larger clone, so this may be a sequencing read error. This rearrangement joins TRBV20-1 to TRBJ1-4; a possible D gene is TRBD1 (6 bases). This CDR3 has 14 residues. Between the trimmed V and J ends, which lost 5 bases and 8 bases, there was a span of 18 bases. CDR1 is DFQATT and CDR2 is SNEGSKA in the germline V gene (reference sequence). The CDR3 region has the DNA TGCAGTGCTTTCCTCCCAGGGGTTTACGAAAAACTGTTTTTT. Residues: CSAFLPGVYEKLFF.

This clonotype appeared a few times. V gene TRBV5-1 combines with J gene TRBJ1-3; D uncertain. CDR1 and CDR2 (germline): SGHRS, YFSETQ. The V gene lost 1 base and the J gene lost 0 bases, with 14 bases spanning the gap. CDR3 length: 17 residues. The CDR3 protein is CASSLRGQIDSGNTIYF. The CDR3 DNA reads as TGCGCCAGCAGCTTGAGAGGGCAGATCGACTCTGGAAACACCATATATTTT.

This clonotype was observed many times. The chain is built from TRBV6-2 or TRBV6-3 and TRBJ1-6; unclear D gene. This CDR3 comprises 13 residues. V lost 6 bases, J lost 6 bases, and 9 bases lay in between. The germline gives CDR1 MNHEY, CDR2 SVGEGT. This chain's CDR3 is CASRLRINSPLHF. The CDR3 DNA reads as TGTGCCAGCAGGCTCAGGATTAATTCACCCCTCCACTTT.

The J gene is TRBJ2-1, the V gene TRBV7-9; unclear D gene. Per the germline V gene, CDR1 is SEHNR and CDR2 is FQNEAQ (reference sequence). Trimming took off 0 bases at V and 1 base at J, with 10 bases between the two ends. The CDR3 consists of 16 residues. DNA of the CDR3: TGTGCCAGCAGCTTAGCGCGGAAGGGTTCCTACAATGAGCAGTTCTTC. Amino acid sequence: CASSLARKGSYNEQFF.

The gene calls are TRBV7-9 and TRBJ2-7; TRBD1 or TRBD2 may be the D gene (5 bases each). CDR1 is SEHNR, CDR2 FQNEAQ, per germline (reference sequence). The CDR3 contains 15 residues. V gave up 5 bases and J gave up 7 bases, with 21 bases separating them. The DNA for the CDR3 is TGTGCCAGCAGCGATTGGGACGAAAGGGGCCGGGAGCAGTACTTC. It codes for CASSDWDERGREQYF.

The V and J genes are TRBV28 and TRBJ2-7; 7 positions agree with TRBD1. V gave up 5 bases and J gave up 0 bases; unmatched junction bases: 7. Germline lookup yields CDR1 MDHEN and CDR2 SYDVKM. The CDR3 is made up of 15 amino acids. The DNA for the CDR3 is TGTGCCAGCAGTGCCGCCGGGACAGACTCCTACGAGCAGTACGTC. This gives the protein CASSAAGTDSYEQYV.

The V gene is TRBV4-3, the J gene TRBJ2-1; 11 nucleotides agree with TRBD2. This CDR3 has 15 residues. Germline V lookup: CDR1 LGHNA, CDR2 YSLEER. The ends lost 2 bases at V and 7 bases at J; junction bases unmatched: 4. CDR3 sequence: CASSQPSGGTNEQFF. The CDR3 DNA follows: TGCGCCAGCAGCCAACCTAGCGGGGGGACGAATGAGCAGTTCTTC.

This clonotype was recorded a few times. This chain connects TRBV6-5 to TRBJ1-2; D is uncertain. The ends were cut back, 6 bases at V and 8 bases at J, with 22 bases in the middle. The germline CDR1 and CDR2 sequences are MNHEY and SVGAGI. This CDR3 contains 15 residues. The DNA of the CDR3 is TGTGCCAGCAGACAGCCGGGCCTGAACCCCTTCGGCTACACCTTC. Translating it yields CASRQPGLNPFGYTF.

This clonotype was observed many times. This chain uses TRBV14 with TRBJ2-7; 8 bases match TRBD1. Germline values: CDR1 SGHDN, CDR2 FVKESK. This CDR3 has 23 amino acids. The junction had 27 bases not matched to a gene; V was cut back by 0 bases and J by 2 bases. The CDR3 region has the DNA TGTGCCAGCAGCCAAGACTGGGGACAGGCCTCTCTACACGGTGCTAAGCTAACCTACGAGCAGTACTTC. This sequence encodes CASSQDWGQASLHGAKLTYEQYF.

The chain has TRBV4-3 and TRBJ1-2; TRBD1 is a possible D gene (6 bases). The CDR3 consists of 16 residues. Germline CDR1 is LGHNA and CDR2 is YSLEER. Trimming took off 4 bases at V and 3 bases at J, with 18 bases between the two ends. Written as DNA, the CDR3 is TGCGCCAGCAGCCTATGGGCAGGGGCGATCGACTATGGCTACACCTTC. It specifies CASSLWAGAIDYGYTF.

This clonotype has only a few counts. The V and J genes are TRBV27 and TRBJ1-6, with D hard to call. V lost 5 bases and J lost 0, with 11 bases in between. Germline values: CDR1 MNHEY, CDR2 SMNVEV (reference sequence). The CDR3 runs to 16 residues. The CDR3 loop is CASSPHLSSYNSPLHF. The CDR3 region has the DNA TGTGCCAGCAGTCCCCATTTGAGCTCCTATAATTCACCCCTCCACTTT.

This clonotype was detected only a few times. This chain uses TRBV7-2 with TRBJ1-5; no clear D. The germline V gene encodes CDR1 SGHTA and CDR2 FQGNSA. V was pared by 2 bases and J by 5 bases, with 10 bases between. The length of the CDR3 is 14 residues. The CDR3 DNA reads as TGTGCCAGCAGCTTACCAGGAGGATATCAGCCCCAGCATTTT. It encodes CASSLPGGYQPQHF.